This T cell receptor beta chain emerged from a study of Ad26.COV2.S vaccination and SARS-CoV-2 variants (dated by TCRdb to the early 2020s). For context, the study as a whole: Vaccine-arm donors were drawn from COV1001, a multicentre, randomized, double-blind, placebo-controlled phase I-IIa trial of Ad26.COV2.S in healthy adults. Ad26.COV2.S was administered intramuscularly at 5 x 10^10 or 1 x 10^11 viral particles, either as a single shot or as two shots given 56 days apart. TCRbeta repertoire sequencing served as the tool for gauging how specific and how broad the SARS-CoV-2-reactive T cell receptors were following Ad26.COV2.S vaccination. A total of around 32 samples were included in the TCR-sequenced set, comprising 19 Ad26.COV2.S vaccine recipients, 5 placebo recipients and 8 SARS-CoV-2 convalescent individuals. Participants in the trial were split at random into five groups of five each, receiving low-dose or high-dose Ad26.COV2.S once or twice, or else placebo on both occasions. Investigators remained blinded to trial group allocation during experiments and outcome assessment.

TCRbeta CDR3 regions were sequenced with the immunoSEQ Assay. After extraction, genomic DNA underwent amplification by bias-controlled multiplex PCR, followed by high-throughput sequencing. Processing in the source paper ran as follows. To quantify the absolute abundance of every unique TCRbeta CDR3 region, sequences were collapsed and filtered. T cell fraction was estimated by normalizing TCRbeta template counts to usable DNA, with usable DNA measured through amplification of reference genes found in all nucleated cells. Repertoire TCRs were annotated as SARS-CoV-2-specific by exact matching of V gene, CDR3 amino acid sequence and J gene to a known reactive TCR set. MIRA supplied the reference SARS-CoV-2 TCR set, which was filtered for enrichment in COVID-19-positive ImmuneCODE repertoires so that public or cross-reactive TCRs were removed. Based on the MIRA antigens, annotated TCRs were further analysed at the level of specific ORF or position within ORF. Breadth was defined as annotated unique rearrangements over total unique productive rearrangements; depth was the summed frequency of those rearrangements. Group comparisons of TCR breadth used two-sided Wilcoxon rank-sum tests. TCRdb mirrors the immuneACCESS table, restricted to in-frame sequences. Some clones are absent from its copies; in checked studies, under half trace to an unresolved V gene, and the reason for the others is unknown. The V and J calls and clone size are taken from that table; D and trimming were inferred from the DNA. The sample table holds about 350,000 clones, of which about 85% were seen once. The ten largest clones capture 3.3% of the sample.

Findings and caveats that apply to the study as a whole: Vaccine and placebo recipients had similar non-spike TCR breadth, a finding consistent with the vaccine containing only spike. The authors noted that the TCR breadth and depth analyses may have underestimated total T cell responses. The study was not powered to compare responses between vaccine doses or regimens. Spike-specific TCR breadth was higher in Ad26.COV2.S recipients than in placebo recipients (P = 0.0014). Substantial breadth of spike-specific CD8+ and CD4+ T cell responses was reported after vaccination.

The treatment or condition label corresponds to: around 19 received Ad26.COV2.S at low or high dose, single or two shots; five or six received placebo; per-sample allocation not given. For vaccine and placebo recipients, the sequenced repertoires came from samples collected on day 63 after the first injection. Cohort 1b enrolled 25 or so adults aged 18-55 years at a single site in Boston, USA, between 29 July and 7 August 2020. Ad26.COV2.S was a replication-incompetent adenovirus type 26 vector expressing a prefusion-stabilized SARS-CoV-2 spike protein from the original Wuhan strain. In the case of this clone: The specificity of this receptor is unknown. No much larger clonotype is one base removed from it; base qualities were not supplied.

This specimen was peripheral blood, taken in a trial of Ad26.COV2.S vaccine versus placebo. The clonotype originates from a person aged 18-60 years who received the Ad26.COV2.S COVID-19 vaccine or a placebo.

The bases read TGCGCCAGCAGAAGTATAGCGGGAGGCACAGATACGCAGTATTTT. This gives the protein CASRSIAGGTDTQYF. Recombination connected TRBV5-1 to TRBJ2-3, and TRBD2 aligns with 9 junction nucleotides. CDR1 and CDR2 (SGHRS, YFSETQ) derive from the germline V gene. The CDR3 runs 15 residues from the cysteine to the phenylalanine. Left in the record is the CDR3 DNA by itself, 45 bases read in frame from the first base. Trimming leaves V shorter by 5 bases and J shorter by 1 base, with the junction holding 5 bases beyond the gene matches.